Presented here are 32 T cell receptor beta chains from one specimen sequenced in a study of shared clonotypes between healthy human individuals. The data were produced by immunoSEQ multiplex PCR, yet TCRdb's version contains in-frame clones alone and is incomplete. The sample comprises 2.5 million or so clones, around nine tenths of which are singletons, and more than 0.12% rests with the top ten. The source material was naive CD4+ T cells sorted from blood. Subset reported: CD45RA+ positively selected. These receptors all stem from a man between 18 and 35 years old in good health.

The rearrangement uses TRBV30 and TRBJ2-2, with 7 bases matching TRBD2. Looked up from germline, CDR1 is GTSNPN and CDR2 is SVGIG (reference sequence). There are 17 residues in the CDR3. Losses at the gene ends were 0 bases for V and 7 bases for J; bases not matched to a gene: 14. The CDR3 here is CAWSVRLEGGRSGELFF. CDR3 sequence (DNA): TGTGCCTGGAGTGTGAGATTGGAGGGAGGGCGAAGCGGGGAGCTGTTTTTT.

The chain links TRBV6-1 to TRBJ2-1; D gene uncertain. Trimming took 9 bases from V and 5 from J, leaving 20 bases between them. Germline CDR1 reads MNHNS; CDR2 reads SASEGT. The CDR3 has 15 residues. The CDR3 DNA reads as TGTGCCAGTCCGCCTGTAGTTCCTGAGGACAATGAGCAGTTCTTC. This codes for CASPPVVPEDNEQFF.

This sequence joins TRBV7-2 and TRBJ2-5; 9 bases agree with TRBD2. CDR1 and CDR2 from the germline V gene are SGHTA and FQGNSA. CDR3 size: 17 residues. Losses at the gene ends were 6 bases for V and 3 bases for J; bases not matched to a gene: 14. The CDR3, as DNA: TGTGCCAGCAGTCATGGGAGGCTAGCGGGGCCAGAAGAGACCCAGTACTTC. As protein: CASSHGRLAGPEETQYF.

This chain connects TRBV5-6 to TRBJ2-1; D is unclear. There are 15 residues in the CDR3. Trimming stripped 1 base from V and 5 bases from J, with 13 bases between. Germline CDR1 is SGHDT and CDR2 is YYEEEE. The CDR3 DNA reads as TGTGCCAGCAGCTTGCAAGGGTTTCGAGACAATGAGCAGTTCTTC. This sequence encodes CASSLQGFRDNEQFF.

This clone was observed a single time. The CDR3 loop reads CASSARTDTDTQYF. The DNA for the CDR3 is TGTGCCAGTAGTGCTAGGACAGACACAGATACGCAGTATTTT. The chain is built from TRBV19 and TRBJ2-3; tentative D call: TRBD1 (6 bases). V dropped 5 bases and J dropped 2 bases, with 11 bases sitting between them. The CDR3 sequence is 14 residues long. The germline CDR1 and CDR2 sequences are LNHDA and SQIVND (reference sequence).

The rearrangement uses TRBV7-9 and TRBJ2-7; D perhaps matches TRBD1 (6 bases). There are 13 residues in the CDR3. With 5 bases removed from V and 9 bases from J, the gap between germline ends came to 17 bases. The germline V gene has CDR1 SEHNR and CDR2 FQNEAQ (reference sequence). The CDR3 protein is CASSQRAQGRQYF. The CDR3, as DNA: TGTGCCAGCAGCCAAAGAGCACAGGGTCGGCAGTACTTC.

The gene calls are TRBV2 and TRBJ1-2; D perhaps matches TRBD1 (5 bases). This CDR3 has 14 amino acids. In germline, CDR1 is SNHLY, CDR2 FYNNEI. The V and J ends lost 0 bases and 4 bases respectively, with 9 bases between them. The CDR3 protein is CASSEASQVYGYTF. In nucleotides, the CDR3 is TGTGCCAGCAGTGAAGCTTCACAGGTCTATGGCTACACCTTC.

CDR3 residues: CAWSRQSGYEKLFF. The CDR3 DNA reads as TGTGCCTGGAGTAGGCAGTCTGGGTATGAAAAACTGTTTTTT. V is TRBV30 and J is TRBJ1-4, with unresolved D. Trimming pared 2 bases from V and 6 bases from J, leaving 13 bases between. This CDR3 spans 14 amino acids. The germline CDR1 and CDR2 sequences are GTSNPN and SVGIG (reference sequence).

The sample holds a few counts of this clone. The chain has TRBV6-5 and TRBJ1-6; D gene unclear. Germline CDR1 MNHEY, CDR2 SVGAGI. V lost 0 bases to trimming and J lost 7 bases, with 10 bases between them. The CDR3 length is 15 residues. CDR3 sequence: CASSYSSVDNSPLHF. The CDR3 DNA follows: TGTGCCAGCAGTTACTCGAGCGTGGACAATTCACCCCTCCACTTT.

Note on this clone: The same CDR3 also results from other DNA sequences found in this sample. The J gene is TRBJ2-7, the V gene TRBV27, with TRBD1 identical over 9 bases. The CDR3 is made up of 13 amino acids. With 6 bases clipped from V and 2 bases from J, the junction kept 2 bases outside the gene matches. The germline CDR1 and CDR2 sequences are MNHEY and SMNVEV (reference sequence). The CDR3 DNA reads as TGTGCCAGCAGAAGGACAGGGGCCTACGAGCAGTACTTC. Residues: CASRRTGAYEQYF.

CDR3 sequence: CASSQKAGASDTQYF. CDR3 DNA: TGCGCCAGCAGCCAGAAGGCGGGAGCATCAGATACGCAGTATTTT. The V gene is TRBV4-3, the J gene TRBJ2-3; 7 nucleotides line up with TRBD2. V dropped 3 bases and J dropped 4; count of bases not matched to a gene: 7. This CDR3 is built from 15 residues. Germline V CDR1 and CDR2: LGHNA, YSLEER.

The CDR3 region has the DNA TGTGCCAGCTCCATTCTAGCGGAACAAGAGACCCAGTACTTC. Amino acids: CASSILAEQETQYF. This rearrangement joins TRBV18 to TRBJ2-5; TRBD2 agrees at 7 bases. V trimming: 6 bases; J trimming: 2 bases; junction bases outside the gene matches: 6. CDR3 size: 14 residues. The germline CDR1 and CDR2 sequences are KGHSH and LQKENI.

The chain carries TRBV18 and TRBJ2-5; TRBD2 aligns across 8 bases. Losses at the gene ends were 5 bases for V and 3 bases for J; bases not matched to a gene: 5. The germline V gene encodes CDR1 KGHSH and CDR2 LQKENI. CDR3 length: 14 residues. This CDR3 is CASSKAGVEETQYF. CDR3 DNA sequence: TGTGCCAGCTCAAAAGCGGGAGTGGAAGAGACCCAGTACTTC.

As regards this clone: This same CDR3 is encoded by further DNA sequences in the sample. This chain links TRBV6-5 with TRBJ2-7; D is perhaps TRBD1 (6 bases). Trimming stripped 5 bases from V and 4 bases from J, with 9 bases between. The germline V gene has CDR1 MNHEY and CDR2 SVGAGI. The CDR3 is 12 amino acids. The DNA of the CDR3 is TGTGCCAGCAGTAGGCAGGGGTACGAGCAGTACTTC. The encoded protein is CASSRQGYEQYF.

This rearrangement joins TRBV7-2 to TRBJ2-1; 10 nucleotides agree with TRBD2. The length of the CDR3 is 14 residues. The trim removed 8 bases at V and 8 bases at J, leaving 9 bases unmatched. The germline V gene encodes CDR1 SGHTA and CDR2 FQGNSA. The CDR3 loop reads CASSSSGSLHEQFF. CDR3 DNA sequence: TGTGCCAGCTCCTCTAGCGGGAGTTTACATGAGCAGTTCTTC.

The CDR3 loop reads CASSLVRDQAYEQYF. For the CDR3, the DNA is TGTGCCAGCAGCTTAGTGCGGGACCAGGCTTACGAGCAGTACTTC. This chain joins TRBV7-8 and TRBJ2-5; weak D call: TRBD2 (6 bases). The last part of the DNA fits TRBJ2-7 better; the J call may be wrong. This CDR3 is built from 15 residues. CDR1 and CDR2 from the germline V gene are SGHVS and FQNEAQ.

The chain links TRBV6-6 to TRBJ1-1; D is unresolved. The CDR3 is 13 amino acids. Germline lookup yields CDR1 MNHNY and CDR2 SVGAGI (reference sequence). The V gene lost 5 bases and the J gene lost 1 base, with 8 bases spanning the gap. The CDR3 DNA reads TGTGCCAGCAGTCCTACCACGAACACTGAAGCTTTCTTT. Residues: CASSPTTNTEAFF.

A word on this clone: This sample includes further DNA sequences coding for the same CDR3. The V call is TRBV5-1, the J call TRBJ2-1, with a weak D call TRBD1 (6 bases). The CDR3 length is 14 residues. CDR1 is SGHRS and CDR2 is YFSETQ in the germline V gene. V was trimmed by 0 bases and J by 3 bases, leaving 7 bases between them. As DNA, the CDR3 is TGCGCCAGCAGCTTGGTACAGGGCTACAATGAGCAGTTCTTC. It encodes CASSLVQGYNEQFF. Using reference TRBV5-1 and TRBJ2-1 for the parts outside the CDR3, the full variable domain is KAGVTQTPRYLIKTRGQQVTLSCSPISGHRSVSWYQQTPGQGLQFLFEYFSETQRNKGNFPGRFSGRQFSNSRSEMNVSTLELGDSALYLCASSLVQGYNEQFFGPGTRLTVL.

This clone was seen just once. The genes are TRBV6-5 and TRBJ2-7; tentatively, D is TRBD1 (6 bases). The CDR3 is made up of 15 amino acids. Trimming took off 0 bases at V and 2 bases at J, with 11 bases between the two ends. Germline V gene sequence: CDR1 MNHEY, CDR2 SVGAGI. CDR3 residues: CASSYSTGATYEQYF. The DNA of the CDR3 is TGTGCCAGCAGTTACTCGACAGGAGCCACCTACGAGCAGTACTTC.

The chain carries TRBV6-1 and TRBJ1-2, with D tentatively TRBD1 (6 bases). Per germline, CDR1 MNHNS and CDR2 SASEGT. This CDR3 region has 16 residues. V dropped 4 bases and J dropped 6 bases, with 21 bases sitting between them. The CDR3 DNA reads as TGTGCCAGCAGTGTATCAATTGGGGGGGCGCGCAATGGCTACACCTTC. It translates to CASSVSIGGARNGYTF.

This clone is a singleton in its sample. Other nucleotide sequences in the sample specify the same CDR3. This chain connects TRBV5-1 to TRBJ2-1, with TRBD2 matching over 7 bases. Per germline, CDR1 SGHRS and CDR2 YFSETQ. The CDR3 length is 15 residues. The ends lost 0 bases at V and 3 bases at J; junction bases unmatched: 3. The CDR3 bases are TGCGCCAGCAGCTTGGAAGCGGGGCTCTACAATGAGCAGTTCTTC. This translates into CASSLEAGLYNEQFF.

The chain has TRBV19 and TRBJ1-5; 7 nucleotides line up with TRBD1. The length of the CDR3 is 15 residues. Germline-derived CDR1 and CDR2 are LNHDA and SQIVND (reference sequence). Germline trimming cut 6 bases from V and 1 base from J; bases unmatched to any gene: 6. The chain's CDR3 is CASRAQGSSNQPQHF. For the CDR3, the DNA is TGTGCCAGTAGGGCACAGGGGAGCAGCAATCAGCCCCAGCATTTT.

Written as DNA, the CDR3 is TGCGCCAGCAGCCAAGGACCTGGGGACTATGGCTACACCTTC. It is translated as CASSQGPGDYGYTF. This chain connects TRBV5-1 to TRBJ1-2; D gene unclear. V shed 4 bases and J shed 3 bases, with 13 bases lying between them. The CDR3 consists of 14 residues. Germline V gene sequence: CDR1 SGHRS, CDR2 YFSETQ.

This clone occurred once. J is TRBJ1-4 and V is TRBV27; D perhaps matches TRBD1 (5 bases). Germline CDR1 and CDR2: MNHEY and SMNVEV (reference sequence). CDR3 length: 16 residues. Trimming took off 9 bases at V and 0 bases at J, with 17 bases between the two ends. For the CDR3, the DNA is TGTGCCAGTTCCCTCCGCGGGGCATCAACTAATGAAAAACTGTTTTTT. Translation: CASSLRGASTNEKLFF.

The chain uses TRBV5-1 and TRBJ1-4; 7 bases are a match to TRBD1. The germline CDR1 and CDR2 sequences are SGHRS and YFSETQ. Trimming took 2 bases from V and 4 from J; bases not matched to a gene: 5. The CDR3 runs to 15 residues. The CDR3 protein is CASSFLQGINEKLFF. CDR3 bases: TGCGCCAGCAGCTTCCTACAGGGGATTAATGAAAAACTGTTTTTT.

The gene calls are TRBV2 and TRBJ1-3, with D possibly matching TRBD1 (6 bases). The CDR3 contains 14 residues. Between the trimmed V and J ends, which lost 3 bases and 4 bases, there was a span of 10 bases. CDR1 and CDR2 from the germline V gene are SNHLY and FYNNEI. The CDR3 DNA reads as TGTGCCAGCAGTGATGGGGGCTCAGGAAACACCATATATTTT. It yields the protein CASSDGGSGNTIYF.

This sequence joins TRBV7-3 and TRBJ1-2, with 7 nucleotides matching TRBD1. In germline, CDR1 is SGHTA, CDR2 FQGTGA. The CDR3 contains 14 residues. With V trimmed by 0 bases and J by 4 bases, 2 bases remained unmatched. CDR3 in DNA: TGTGCCAGCAGCTTAACTCAGGGGGGCTATGGCTACACCTTC. Its protein is CASSLTQGGYGYTF.

The chain recombines TRBV7-9 with TRBJ2-3; unclear D gene. Trimming left V 4 bases short and J 7 bases short, with 9 bases between. CDR3 length: 12 amino acids. Looked up from germline, CDR1 is SEHNR and CDR2 is FQNEAQ (reference sequence). In nucleotides, the CDR3 is TGTGCCAGCAGCTCCGACGGGTATACGCAGTATTTT. Translating it yields CASSSDGYTQYF.

The chain employs TRBV7-8 and TRBJ2-1; TRBD2 is a possible D gene (6 bases). CDR1 is SGHVS, CDR2 FQNEAQ, per germline. The ends were cut back, 1 base at V and 8 bases at J, with 15 bases in the middle. This CDR3 comprises 15 residues. CDR3 DNA sequence: TGTGCCAGCAGCTTAGGGGGGGTAGCTGGGGATGAGCAGTTCTTC. Translated: CASSLGGVAGDEQFF.

Notes on this clone: The same CDR3 is also encoded by other DNA sequences in this sample. V gene TRBV10-3 combines with J gene TRBJ2-5; TRBD2 is a possible D gene (6 bases). The V end was cut by 0 bases, the J end by 5 bases, with 10 bases between. The CDR3 spans 14 residues. Germline V gene lookup returns CDR1 ENHRY and CDR2 SYGVKD. The CDR3 spells CAISESGGMETQYF. Written as DNA, the CDR3 is TGTGCCATCAGTGAGTCGGGGGGAATGGAGACCCAGTACTTC.

The rearrangement links TRBV7-2 to TRBJ2-3; D might be TRBD2 (7 bases). Germline CDR1 reads SGHTA; CDR2 reads FQGNSA. V lost 8 bases, J lost 1 base, and 10 bases lay in between. The CDR3 has 13 residues. The CDR3 spells CASGGAGTDTQYF. The CDR3 bases are TGTGCCAGCGGGGGGGCGGGCACAGATACGCAGTATTTT.

CDR3 sequence (DNA): TGTGCCAGCAGCGCTCGACAGGGGGCGGCTGACGAGCAGTACTTC. Translation: CASSARQGAADEQYF. V usage is TRBV11-3 and J usage is TRBJ2-7, with 10 nucleotides matching TRBD1. The CDR3 is made up of 15 amino acids. V shed 5 bases, J shed 5 bases, and the junction held 9 bases outside the gene matches. Germline V gives CDR1 SGHNT, CDR2 YENEEA.